The clone carrying this T cell receptor beta chain was seen repeatedly, ten times or more. These data are taken from a study of T-cell reconstitution after alpha-beta-depleted transplantation in children. Molecular barcoding with unique molecular identifiers was used for the TCRbeta library. TCRdb used MiXCR to reprocess the PCR reads, holding one entry per CDR3 protein. The data contain around 96,000 distinct CDR3 sequences, 10% to 15% of them seen just once; the ten biggest clones take up approximately 15%. The TCR was taken from a human donor who donated a stem cell graft to a child with inherited bone marrow failure. The sequencing here drew on PBMCs from the stem cell graft donor, taken from the stem cell graft.

The CDR3, as DNA: TGTGCCAGCACCTCCGGGACTCTCCGGGGAGATACGCAGTATTTT. It yields the protein CASTSGTLRGDTQYF. This chain connects TRBV7-2 to TRBJ2-3; tentative D call: TRBD2 (6 bases). CDR1 SGHTA and CDR2 FQGNSA come from the germline V gene. This CDR3 region has 15 residues. Between the trimmed V and J ends, which lost 7 bases and 5 bases, there was a span of 19 bases. The full variable domain, its missing parts supplied by reference TRBV7-2 and TRBJ2-3, is GAGVSQSPSNKVTEKGKDVELRCDPISGHTALYWYRQSLGQGLEFLIYFQGNSAPDKSGLPSDRFSAERTGGSVSTLTIQRTQQEDSAVYLCASTSGTLRGDTQYFGPGTRLTVL.